This T cell receptor beta chain was identified during a study of brain T cells in children with intractable seizures. The CDR3 has 14 amino acids. The V gene's germline CDR1 is LNHDA and CDR2 SQIVND (reference sequence). The germline V and J ends were trimmed by 9 bases and 0 bases, with 14 bases remaining between them. The data were produced by immunoSEQ multiplex PCR, yet TCRdb's version contains in-frame clones alone and is incomplete. The data contain 340,000 or so clones, roughly 93% of them singletons. The time point is: blood from clinic visit 5 months post-surgery; TSC patient then seizure free. Sequencing was limited to surgery cases with top T cell transcript signatures in brain tissue. At least one anti-epileptic drug was given before surgery.

The sequence derives from a boy younger than two with tuberous sclerosis and intractable seizures. The sequencing here drew on peripheral blood, taken about 5 months after surgery. V is TRBV19 and J is TRBJ1-2; D not certain. CDR3 DNA: TGTGCCAGCAGGAAGACCCTCTCTAACTATGGCTACACCTTC. Residues: CASRKTLSNYGYTF.